The rows below give T cell receptor beta chains drawn from one sample of a study of persistence of HIV-infected CD4 T cells. The protocol was immunoSEQ multiplex PCR, while the TCRdb copy is restricted to in-frame clones and leaves out a portion. The table shows roughly 43,000 clones, with approximately 90% occurring only once. Their cognate antigens are unknown. Specimen: CD4+ T cells sorted from PBMCs after roughly 18-hour stimulation, collected from a patient who received antiretroviral therapy. Every receptor here comes from an adult man with HIV who was CMV-seropositive. The CDR3 runs from the conserved cysteine through the conserved F or W. Fields, in order: D gene, V gene, J gene, clone size, CDR3 DNA, CDR3 protein. D genes are given only for firm matches. Expanded clones are given a class, and other clones once, few, many or no size at all.

>NA|TRBV21-1|TRBJ2-7|NA
TGTGCCAGCAGCCGCCGGGCCCACCCCTACGAGCAGTACTTC
CASSRRAHPYEQYF
>NA|TRBV28|TRBJ1-5|NA
TGTGCCAGCAGTAATTTGGGGCATCAGCCCCAGCATTTT
CASSNLGHQPQHF
>TRBD2|TRBV10-3|TRBJ2-1|NA
TGTGCCATCAGTCTTAGTTCGGGTCGGGGGGGCCTCAATGAGCAGTTCTTC
CAISLSSGRGGLNEQFF
>NA|TRBV11-2|TRBJ1-4|NA
TGTGCCAGCAGCTTAGGTGGCAGACCGAATGAAAAACTGTTTTTT
CASSLGGRPNEKLFF
>TRBD1|TRBV27|TRBJ1-2|NA
TGTGCCAGCAGCCCCAGGGGGCTTAACTATGGCTACACCTTC
CASSPRGLNYGYTF
>NA|TRBV19|TRBJ1-6|NA
TGTGCCAGTAGTGGAAGTAGCTCCTATAATTCACCCCTCCACTTT
CASSGSSSYNSPLHF
>NA|TRBV29-1|TRBJ2-7|NA
TGCAGCGGAGGACCCACGGCCTACGAGCAGTACTTC
CSGGPTAYEQYF
>TRBD1|TRBV9|TRBJ1-1|NA
TGTGCCAGCACCCTGACAGGGTGGGACACTGAAGCTTTCTTT
CASTLTGWDTEAFF
>NA|TRBV3-1/TRBV3-2|TRBJ1-2|NA
TGTGCCAGCAGCCCCCTAGGGGGAGCTGCTAACTATGGCTACACCTTC
CASSPLGGAANYGYTF
>TRBD1|TRBV15|TRBJ1-2|NA
TGTGCCACCAGCAGAGACAGGGGGCGACATCTGGGCTACACCTTC
CATSRDRGRHLGYTF
>TRBD1|TRBV18|TRBJ2-1|once
TGTGCCAGCTCACCAAATAAACAGGGGGCGGATGAGCAGTTCTTC
CASSPNKQGADEQFF
>NA|TRBV7-6|TRBJ1-6|NA
TGTGCCAGCAGCTTAGCACGACACAAATCACCCCTCCACTTT
CASSLARHKSPLHF
>NA|TRBV25-1|TRBJ2-3|NA
TGTGCCAGCACAGGGTTTTTCACAGATACGCAGTATTTT
CASTGFFTDTQYF
>TRBD2|TRBV4-1|TRBJ2-7|NA
TGCGCCAGCAGCCAAGTATCGGTAGCGGGGGCTCATTACCAGCAGTACTTC
CASSQVSVAGAHYQQYF
>NA|TRBV6-5|TRBJ1-5|NA
TGTGCCAGCAGTTCATTGAGTACGAGGCCCCAGCATTTT
CASSSLSTRPQHF
>NA|TRBV7-3|TRBJ2-6|NA
TGTGCCAGCAGCTTAGGTCTGGGCGCCAACGTCCTGACTTTC
CASSLGLGANVLTF
>NA|TRBV7-6|TRBJ2-7|NA
TGTGCCAGCAGCTTTGGGCAGGGCAGCACCTACGAGCAGTACTTC
CASSFGQGSTYEQYF
>TRBD2|TRBV7-2|TRBJ2-7|NA
TGTGCCAGCAGCCCGGGACTAGCGGGGGGCTACGAGCAGTACTTC
CASSPGLAGGYEQYF
>TRBD2|TRBV10-3|TRBJ2-7|NA
TGTGCCATCAGCTATGGGACTAGCGGGGCCTACGAGCAGTACTTC
CAISYGTSGAYEQYF
>TRBD1|TRBV7-8|TRBJ2-3|NA
TGTGCCAGCAGCTCAAACCTGGACAGGGAATCAACAGATACGCAGTATTTT
CASSSNLDRESTDTQYF
>TRBD2|TRBV14|TRBJ2-5|NA
TGTGCCAGCAGCCAGCTAGCGGGGGGCCTCCGGGAGACCCAGTACTTC
CASSQLAGGLRETQYF
>TRBD2|TRBV6-5|TRBJ2-7|NA
TGTGCCAGCAGGCGGACTAGCGGGGGGGGGTACGAGCAGTACTTC
CASRRTSGGGYEQYF